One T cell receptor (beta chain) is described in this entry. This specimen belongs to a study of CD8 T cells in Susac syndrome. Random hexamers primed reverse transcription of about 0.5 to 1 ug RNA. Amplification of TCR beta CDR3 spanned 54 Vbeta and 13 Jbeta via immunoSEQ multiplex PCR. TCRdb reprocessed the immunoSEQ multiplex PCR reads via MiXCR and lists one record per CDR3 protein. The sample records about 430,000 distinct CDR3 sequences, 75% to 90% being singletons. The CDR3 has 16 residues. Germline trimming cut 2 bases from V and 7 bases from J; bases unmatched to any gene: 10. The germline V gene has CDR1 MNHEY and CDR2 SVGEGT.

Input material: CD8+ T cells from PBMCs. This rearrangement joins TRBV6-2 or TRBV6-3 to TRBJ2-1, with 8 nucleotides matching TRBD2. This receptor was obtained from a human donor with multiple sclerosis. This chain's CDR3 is CASSYPTGGGLNEQFF. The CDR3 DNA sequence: TGTGCCAGCAGTTACCCCACCGGGGGGGGGCTTAATGAGCAGTTCTTC.